This T cell receptor beta chain was obtained from a study of regulatory T cells (dated by TCRdb to the late 2010s). A note on the overall study: The study compared T-cell receptor beta repertoires of sorted regulatory, conventional CD4+ and CD8+ T cells between CD3G-deficient patients and healthy controls.

Evidence of autoimmunity was present in all CD3G-deficient patients, and the autoimmunity was more severe in two of the patients. Patients were tested at ages ranging from 2 to 39 years, and reduced naive and increased memory CD4+ and CD8+ T-cell proportions were found in the patients. CD4+ cells were FACS-sorted into CD25-high CD127-low regulatory T cells and CD25-low CD127-high conventional CD4+ T cells. A handful of individuals with CD3G deficiency made up the patient group. Patient samples and clinical data came from an international physician network spanning the United States, Europe and Asia. Peripheral blood mononuclear cells were isolated by Ficoll density separation. The multiplex PCR relied on 52 forward TRBV primers and 13 reverse TRBJ primers, and amplification bias was corrected through assay-based and computational methods. Rearranged TRB loci were amplified from genomic DNA by multiplex PCR within the immunoSEQ assay. Sequencing of the TRB amplicons was done on an Illumina HiSeq platform. In the original analysis: Custom algorithms error-filtered the raw sequences and aligned the raw sequences to reference gene sequences, after which the immunoSEQ online tools were used for analysis. The frequencies of productive and nonproductive TRB rearrangements were evaluated among unique sequences as well as among total sequences. Hydrophobicity and amino acid composition of residues 6 and 7 within the TRB CDR3 were used to estimate the potential for self-reactivity. Prism software was used to run t tests, Mann-Whitney tests or two-way ANOVA for comparisons between groups. Here the immuneACCESS table is served through TCRdb, limited to in-frame sequences with V and J called. Missing clones are a known gap in these copies; in checked studies unresolved V genes cover under half, and the rest lacks a known reason. The V and J calls and clone size come from that table; D and trimming were worked out from the DNA. The sample table lists roughly 30,000 clones, just under 95% of them with a count of one. The ten largest clones take up about 1.4% of the sample.

General conclusions and limits of the study: Conventional CD4+ T cells from CD3G-deficient patients were enriched for hydrophobic residues at CDR3 positions 6 and 7, suggesting more self-reactive specificities. Repertoires from patients had restricted unique TRB V-J pairs and skewed V and J gene usage, with the strongest effect in regulatory T cells.

Notes on this clone: It lacks a known antigen. It has no much larger one-base neighbor in the sample; base qualities were not kept.

The sample taken for sequencing was conventional CD4+ T cells sorted from blood. The receptor was isolated from a person aged 18 to 29 with CD3G deficiency.

The CDR3 is CASSLIRRDAEAFF. Here is the DNA: TGTGCCAGCAGTTTAATCAGGAGGGACGCTGAAGCTTTCTTT. The chain couples TRBV28 to TRBJ1-1; the D gene is perhaps TRBD1, from 5 matching bases. The CDR3 runs 14 amino acids, cysteine and phenylalanine included. Only CDR3 DNA remains: 42 bases, in frame from the first base. A distance of 13 bases separates the germline ends of V and J, which lose 2 bases and 6 bases respectively. CDR1 MDHEN and CDR2 SYDVKM are derived from the germline V gene.